The 30 T cell receptor beta chains below all came from one sample that was sequenced in a study of blood T cell repertoires in COVID-19. Profiling relied on immunoSEQ multiplex PCR, and the TCRdb table lists in-frame clones only, not all of them. The sample has 200,000 to 250,000 clones, approximately 90% seen once. Sequencing input: PBMCs or T cells enriched from blood (not recorded which). All receptors come from a woman in her 30s with acute COVID-19.

The chain joins TRBV5-1 to TRBJ1-4; 9 nucleotides agree with TRBD1. The CDR3 is 14 amino acids. V gave up 5 bases and J gave up 10 bases; unmatched junction bases: 9. Germline loops: CDR1 SGHRS, CDR2 YFSETQ. In nucleotides, the CDR3 is TGCGCCAGCAGTTCACCGGGACAGGGCGGAAAACTGTTTTTT. Translation: CASSSPGQGGKLFF.

The chain uses TRBV19 and TRBJ2-1; 8 bases agree with TRBD2. The germline gives CDR1 LNHDA, CDR2 SQIVND (reference sequence). CDR3 length: 16 amino acids. With V trimmed by 2 bases and J by 6 bases, 9 bases remained unmatched. The CDR3 reads CASSIIPGLVRNEQFF. The DNA of the CDR3 is TGTGCCAGTAGTATAATTCCGGGACTAGTCCGCAATGAGCAGTTCTTC.

This clone turned up a few times. V is TRBV4-1 and J is TRBJ2-3; D is possibly TRBD2 (7 bases). The germline CDR1 and CDR2 sequences are MGHRA and YSYEKL. The CDR3 is 16 residues long. The V end was cut by 0 bases, the J end by 2 bases, with 12 bases between. The chain's CDR3 is CASSQDEGGLTDTQYF. The CDR3 DNA reads as TGCGCCAGCAGCCAAGACGAGGGGGGGCTCACAGATACGCAGTATTTT.

This chain joins TRBV19 and TRBJ1-4, with D uncertain. V was pared by 3 bases and J by 0 bases, with 8 bases between. CDR3 length: 15 residues. Germline CDR1 reads LNHDA; CDR2 reads SQIVND (reference sequence). The CDR3 sequence: CASSIWPSTNEKLFF. In nucleotides, the CDR3 is TGTGCCAGTAGTATCTGGCCCTCAACTAATGAAAAACTGTTTTTT.

This clone was seen only a few times. V gene TRBV28 combines with J gene TRBJ1-1, with D perhaps matching TRBD1 (5 bases). Germline lookup yields CDR1 MDHEN and CDR2 SYDVKM. The CDR3 has 15 amino acids. Trimming took 5 bases from V and 4 from J, leaving 17 bases between them. CDR3 nucleotide sequence: TGTGCCAGCAGTCCCCTCGGGGGGTTTGGCACTGAAGCTTTCTTT. Amino acid sequence: CASSPLGGFGTEAFF.

This sequence joins TRBV4-1 and TRBJ2-5; 8 nucleotides match TRBD2. The CDR3 contains 16 residues. CDR1 and CDR2 (germline): MGHRA, YSYEKL. V dropped 0 bases and J dropped 1; count of bases not matched to a gene: 4. The chain's CDR3 is CASSQDQRGPQETQYF. Here the CDR3 DNA reads TGCGCCAGCAGCCAAGATCAGCGGGGGCCCCAAGAGACCCAGTACTTC.

The chain carries TRBV7-3 and TRBJ2-3; 11 positions agree with TRBD2. The germline CDR1 and CDR2 sequences are SGHTA and FQGTGA. V shed 5 bases and J 3 bases; nucleotides not matched to a gene: 4. The CDR3 spans 15 residues. The CDR3 loop reads CASSVTSGKTDTQYF. In DNA, the CDR3 is TGTGCCAGCAGCGTGACTAGCGGGAAAACAGATACGCAGTATTTT.

This sequence joins TRBV5-1 and TRBJ2-2; possibly TRBD1 for D (6 bases). The CDR3 spans 13 residues. Germline CDR1 is SGHRS and CDR2 is YFSETQ. V was clipped by 4 bases and J by 3 bases, with 7 bases between them. The CDR3, as DNA: TGCGCCAGCAGCGGACAGCACACCGGGGAGCTGTTTTTT. Translation: CASSGQHTGELFF.

The count of this clone is one. The V gene is TRBV5-3, the J gene TRBJ1-1; D ambiguous. TRBV5-3 is an open reading frame, and its role is uncertain. V lost 6 bases and J 3 bases, leaving 12 bases between the germline ends. The CDR3 has 13 residues. CDR3 sequence (DNA): TGTGCCAGAATTGAGGGCGGGGACACTGAAGCTTTCTTT. Amino acids: CARIEGGDTEAFF.

This chain joins TRBV12-3 or TRBV12-4 and TRBJ2-5; weak D call: TRBD2 (5 bases). The V end was cut by 3 bases, the J end by 4 bases, with 9 bases between. The CDR3 loop spans 13 amino acids. CDR3 in amino acids: CASSLEVRETQYF. CDR3 bases: TGTGCCAGCAGTTTGGAGGTCAGAGAGACCCAGTACTTC.

This clone was seen once. The V gene is TRBV27, the J gene TRBJ2-1; TRBD1 aligns across 7 bases. CDR1 and CDR2 (germline): MNHEY, SMNVEV (reference sequence). CDR3 length equals 18 residues. Trimming took 2 bases from V and 3 from J; bases not matched to a gene: 13. CDR3 in amino acids: CASSLRSLAGGIYNEQFF. CDR3 DNA: TGTGCCAGCAGTTTAAGGTCCCTAGCAGGGGGTATCTACAATGAGCAGTTCTTC.

This sequence joins TRBV27 and TRBJ1-4, with 8 nucleotides matching TRBD1. Trimming at V came to 5 bases and at J to 8 bases, leaving 7 bases not matched to a gene. The CDR3 length is 14 residues. CDR1 MNHEY and CDR2 SMNVEV come from the germline V gene (reference sequence). CDR3 DNA sequence: TGTGCCAGCAGTCAGAACAGGGGGTTGGAAAAACTGTTTTTT. Translation gives CASSQNRGLEKLFF.

J is TRBJ2-5 and V is TRBV6-4; 14 nucleotides align to TRBD2. Germline lookup yields CDR1 MRHNA and CDR2 SNTAGT. V was clipped by 5 bases and J by 4 bases; unmatched bases: 3. This CDR3 has 15 amino acids. The CDR3 loop reads CASSNGLAGGETQYF. For the CDR3, the DNA is TGTGCCAGCAGTAATGGACTAGCGGGGGGAGAGACCCAGTACTTC.

The chain employs TRBV25-1 and TRBJ2-1; TRBD2 matches at 7 bases. Trimming took 4 bases from V and 3 from J; bases not matched to a gene: 6. Looked up from germline, CDR1 is MGHDK and CDR2 is SYGVNS. The CDR3 consists of 15 residues. CDR3 protein: CASSGSGTFYNEQFF. As DNA, the CDR3 is TGTGCCAGCAGTGGGAGCGGGACCTTCTACAATGAGCAGTTCTTC.

In DNA, the CDR3 is TGCGCCAGCAAGAAGGACAGCAACACTGAAGCTTTCTTT. Translated, it gives CASKKDSNTEAFF. V usage is TRBV5-1 and J usage is TRBJ1-1, with a weak D call TRBD1 (6 bases). The V and J ends lost 6 bases and 2 bases respectively, with 11 bases between them. CDR3 length: 13 amino acids. Germline V gene sequence: CDR1 SGHRS, CDR2 YFSETQ. Full variable domain (rest looked up from reference TRBV5-1 and TRBJ1-1): KAGVTQTPRYLIKTRGQQVTLSCSPISGHRSVSWYQQTPGQGLQFLFEYFSETQRNKGNFPGRFSGRQFSNSRSEMNVSTLELGDSALYLCASKKDSNTEAFFGQGTRLTVV.

This clone was found once. The chain recombines TRBV5-1 with TRBJ1-2; no clear D gene. The CDR3 has 14 amino acids. Trimming took off 1 base at V and 8 bases at J, with 15 bases between the two ends. Germline V gives CDR1 SGHRS, CDR2 YFSETQ. The CDR3 sequence: CASSLTTPGWGYTF. The CDR3 region has the DNA TGCGCCAGCAGCTTGACGACTCCCGGATGGGGCTACACCTTC.

The chain uses TRBV6-2 or TRBV6-3 and TRBJ2-1, with TRBD2 matching 11 bases. The CDR3 is 15 residues long. V lost 4 bases to trimming and J lost 7 bases; unmatched junction nucleotides: 6. Germline CDR1 and CDR2: MNHEY and SVGEGT. DNA for the CDR3: TGTGCCAGCAGTTTACTAGCGGGGGTCCAGAATGAGCAGTTCTTC. Its translation is CASSLLAGVQNEQFF.

The gene calls are TRBV4-1 and TRBJ2-1, with TRBD1 matching 7 bases. Germline V gives CDR1 MGHRA, CDR2 YSYEKL. The CDR3 contains 19 residues. Trimming cost V 6 bases and J 0 bases; bases outside gene matches: 17. CDR3 in amino acids: CASRTIGDARTGSYNEQFF. The CDR3, as DNA: TGCGCCAGCAGAACGATCGGAGACGCCAGGACAGGCTCCTACAATGAGCAGTTCTTC.

This chain connects TRBV25-1 to TRBJ2-2; TRBD1 matches at 8 bases. The V gene's germline CDR1 is MGHDK and CDR2 SYGVNS. V lost 4 bases and J lost 6; bases outside the gene matches: 10. The CDR3 is 16 amino acids. CDR3 nucleotides: TGTGCCAGCAGTGCAGCCAATCAACAGGGGGCCGGGGAGCTGTTTTTT. Translated, it gives CASSAANQQGAGELFF.

The gene calls are TRBV7-2 and TRBJ2-1; D perhaps matches TRBD2 (5 bases). Per the germline V gene, CDR1 is SGHTA and CDR2 is FQGNSA. V was pared by 2 bases and J by 1 base, with 9 bases between. The CDR3 is 15 residues long. The CDR3 sequence is CASSLSRDSYNEQFF. The CDR3 coding sequence is TGTGCCAGCAGCTTATCACGGGATTCCTACAATGAGCAGTTCTTC. The entire variable domain, with the rest obtained from reference TRBV7-2 and TRBJ2-1, is as follows: GAGVSQSPSNKVTEKGKDVELRCDPISGHTALYWYRQSLGQGLEFLIYFQGNSAPDKSGLPSDRFSAERTGGSVSTLTIQRTQQEDSAVYLCASSLSRDSYNEQFFGPGTRLTVL.

On this clone itself: An end of the junction differs from the germline gene, which may be a read error. This chain links TRBV30 with TRBJ1-2; TRBD1 matches at 8 bases. This CDR3 contains 15 residues. The germline V gene encodes CDR1 GTSNPN and CDR2 SVGIG (reference sequence). The DNA of the CDR3 is TGTGCCTGGAGTTCCTTAGGACAGGGAAACTCTGGCTACACCTTC. The encoded protein is CAWSSLGQGNSGYTF.

This clone came up a few times. V is TRBV6-2 or TRBV6-3 and J is TRBJ2-3, with D perhaps TRBD2 (5 bases). CDR3 length: 13 amino acids. Germline CDR1 reads MNHEY; CDR2 reads SVGEGT. Trimming removed 4 bases from V and 5 bases from J, with 10 bases in between. This chain's CDR3 is CASSFSGIDTQYF. CDR3 sequence (DNA): TGTGCCAGCAGTTTCAGCGGTATAGATACGCAGTATTTT.

This chain links TRBV28 with TRBJ1-2; D might be TRBD1 (5 bases). V was clipped by 8 bases and J by 7 bases, with 14 bases between them. The CDR3 is made up of 12 amino acids. The germline gives CDR1 MDHEN, CDR2 SYDVKM. Written as DNA, the CDR3 is TGTGCCAGCTTTAACAGGAATGGTGGCTACACCTTC. This codes for CASFNRNGGYTF.

This chain links TRBV4-3 with TRBJ2-5; unclear D gene. Germline values: CDR1 LGHNA, CDR2 YSLEER. CDR3 length: 15 residues. Between the trimmed V and J ends, which lost 1 base and 3 bases, there was a span of 12 bases. CDR3 sequence (DNA): TGCGCCAGCAGCCAAGGAATCACAGAGAAAGAGACCCAGTACTTC. The encoded protein is CASSQGITEKETQYF.

The rearrangement joins TRBV11-2 to TRBJ1-4, with 8 bases lining up with TRBD1. The CDR3 length is 14 residues. The trim removed 5 bases at V and 6 bases at J, leaving 5 bases unmatched. Germline V lookup: CDR1 SGHAT, CDR2 FQNNGV. The CDR3: CASSPGTGYEKLFF. The CDR3 DNA sequence: TGTGCCAGCAGCCCTGGGACAGGTTATGAAAAACTGTTTTTT. The full variable domain, its missing parts supplied by reference TRBV11-2 and TRBJ1-4, is EAGVAQSPRYKIIEKRQSVAFWCNPISGHATLYWYQQILGQGPKLLIQFQNNGVVDDSQLPKDRFSAERLKGVDSTLKIQPAKLEDSAVYLCASSPGTGYEKLFFGSGTQLSVL.

The chain joins TRBV5-1 to TRBJ2-5; TRBD1 agrees at 7 bases. The V and J ends lost 4 bases and 4 bases, in that order; junction bases with no gene match: 10. Germline CDR1 and CDR2: SGHRS and YFSETQ. This CDR3 has 15 residues. CDR3 region: CASSLGAGTVETQYF. The CDR3 nucleotides read TGCGCCAGCAGCCTAGGTGCCGGGACAGTAGAGACCCAGTACTTC.

The V and J genes are TRBV2 and TRBJ1-3, with D tentatively TRBD1 (6 bases). This CDR3 is 13 amino acids long. Germline V gene data show CDR1 as SNHLY and CDR2 as FYNNEI. V was pared by 6 bases and J by 4 bases, with 10 bases between. CDR3 sequence reads: CASRAGVGNTIYF. The CDR3 coding sequence is TGTGCCAGCAGGGCAGGGGTCGGAAACACCATATATTTT.

The V and J genes are TRBV28 and TRBJ2-2, with 7 bases aligning to TRBD1. Germline CDR1 is MDHEN and CDR2 is SYDVKM. The CDR3 has 16 residues. Trimming at V came to 11 bases and at J to 4 bases, leaving 16 bases not matched to a gene. The CDR3 spells CAGNKGTDYTTGELFF. The CDR3 bases are TGTGCCGGTAATAAGGGGACAGACTACACCACCGGGGAGCTGTTTTTT.

The genes are TRBV27 and TRBJ2-3; the D gene is possibly TRBD2 (5 bases). The CDR3 contains 20 residues. Germline CDR1 and CDR2: MNHEY and SMNVEV (reference sequence). Trimming pared 2 bases from V and 1 base from J, leaving 25 bases between. The chain's CDR3 is CASSLEFRGVQWRGTDTQYF. The CDR3 DNA follows: TGTGCCAGCAGTTTAGAGTTTCGGGGTGTTCAGTGGAGAGGCACAGATACGCAGTATTTT.

V and J are TRBV27 and TRBJ2-1, with TRBD2 matching over 8 bases. Germline values: CDR1 MNHEY, CDR2 SMNVEV (reference sequence). Trimming took 2 bases from V and 6 from J; bases not matched to a gene: 6. The CDR3 has 15 residues. CDR3 sequence reads: CASSLEIAGRNEQFF. DNA of the CDR3: TGTGCCAGCAGTTTAGAAATAGCGGGACGCAATGAGCAGTTCTTC.